The T cell receptor (beta chain) under discussion was sequenced for a study of OX40 agonist ivuxolimab in advanced cancers. Study background: Patients received ivuxolimab, an intravenous treatment, every 2 weeks at 0.01 to 10 mg/kg. General study points: The study observed clonal expansion of CD4+ and CD8+ blood T cells by week 6 at 0.1 to 3.0 mg/kg.

This CDR3 has 17 amino acids. CDR1 is MRHNA and CDR2 is SNTAGT in the germline V gene. The V and J ends lost 5 bases and 0 bases, in that order; junction bases with no gene match: 8. Sequencing was performed with immunoSEQ multiplex PCR; in TCRdb, only in-frame clones are kept and a portion is missing. The repertoire holds approximately 70,000 clones, with around 83% as singletons. Remarks on this clone: Its antigen remains unknown.

The sample consisted of CD4+ or CD8+ T cells sorted from blood, taken in a trial of the OX40 agonist ivuxolimab. The sequence derives from an adult with an advanced solid tumor such as melanoma, head and neck, liver or kidney cancer. This rearrangement joins TRBV6-4 to TRBJ2-3; 10 bases map to TRBD2. The DNA of the CDR3 is TGTGCCAGCAGTACCAGACCTAGCGGGAGAAGCACAGATACGCAGTATTTT. It yields the protein CASSTRPSGRSTDTQYF.